This TCR beta chain came from a study of blood T cell repertoires in COVID-19. In the original workflow: Reference gene primer amplification in the assay estimated nucleated cell counts. Some clones are missing from TCRdb's copy, which holds only in-frame ones; the method was immunoSEQ multiplex PCR. V and J calls and clone size are copied from that table; D and trimming were computed from the DNA. This table holds 200,000 to 250,000 clones, almost 85% found once. This CDR3 spans 17 amino acids. The V gene is TRBV21-1, the J gene TRBJ2-7; TRBD2, the table's D call, was not compared with the DNA. TRBV21-1 is noted as a pseudogene. Sequencing used peripheral blood. The TCR was taken from a woman of 80 years or more with acute or convalescent COVID-19. The CDR3: CASSAPRGTSGRYEQYF. The CDR3 nucleotides read TGTGCCAGCAGCGCTCCTCGGGGGACTAGCGGGAGATACGAGCAGTACTTC.